Reported below is one T cell receptor (beta chain). The CDR3 runs to 11 residues. V lost 6 bases to trimming and J lost 4 bases, with 9 bases between them. From germline, CDR1 is SQVTM and CDR2 ANQGSEA. The age range of participants was about 18 to 100 years, with residence in about two dozen US areas. The data originate from a study of blood T cell repertoires in COVID-19. Assay: immunoSEQ multiplex PCR; the TCRdb copy retains only in-frame clones and omits some. The table shows 490,000 or so clones, with roughly 90% occurring only once. This TCR was sampled from a woman in her forties who had recovered from COVID-19. Sequenced input: PBMCs or T cells enriched from blood (not recorded which). V usage is TRBV29-1 and J usage is TRBJ1-1, with D possibly TRBD1 on 5 matching bases. The CDR3 is CSVHRSTEAFF. As DNA, the CDR3 is TGCAGCGTGCACAGGTCCACTGAAGCTTTCTTT.